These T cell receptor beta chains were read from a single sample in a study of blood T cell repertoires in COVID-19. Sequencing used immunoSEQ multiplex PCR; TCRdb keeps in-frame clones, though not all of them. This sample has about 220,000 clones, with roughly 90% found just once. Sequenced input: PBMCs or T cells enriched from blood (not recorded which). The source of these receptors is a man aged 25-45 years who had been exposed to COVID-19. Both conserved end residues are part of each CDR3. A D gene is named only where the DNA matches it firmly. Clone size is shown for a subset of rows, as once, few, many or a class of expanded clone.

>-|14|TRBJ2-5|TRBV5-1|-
CASSSTGSGETQYF
TGCGCCAGCAGCTCCACAGGGTCCGGAGAGACCCAGTACTTC
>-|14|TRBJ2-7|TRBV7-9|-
CASSRPGTAYEQYF
TGTGCCAGCAGCCGCCCGGGGACTGCCTACGAGCAGTACTTC
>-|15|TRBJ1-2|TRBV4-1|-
CASSQGAGEIYGYTF
TGCGCCAGCAGCCAAGGAGCCGGGGAGATCTATGGCTACACCTTC
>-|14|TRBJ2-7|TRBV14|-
CASSQSGMPYEQYF
TGTGCCAGCAGCCAATCAGGGATGCCGTACGAGCAGTACTTC
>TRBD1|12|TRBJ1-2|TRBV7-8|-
CASSGDRAGYTF
TGTGCCAGCAGCGGTGACAGGGCGGGCTACACCTTC
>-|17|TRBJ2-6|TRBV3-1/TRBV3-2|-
CASSPRGSSSGANVLTF
TGTGCCAGCAGCCCACGGGGATCCTCCTCTGGGGCCAACGTCCTGACTTTC
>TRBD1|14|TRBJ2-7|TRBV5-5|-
CASSLEGAAYEQYF
TGTGCCAGCAGCTTGGAGGGGGCAGCTTACGAGCAGTACTTC
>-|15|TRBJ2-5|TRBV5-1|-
CASSLVASDQETQYF
TGCGCCAGCAGCTTGGTTGCTAGCGACCAAGAGACCCAGTACTTC
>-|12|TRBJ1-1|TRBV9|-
CASKASGREAFF
TGTGCCAGTAAAGCGAGTGGTCGTGAAGCTTTCTTT
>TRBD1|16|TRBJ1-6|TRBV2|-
CASSERDSSYNSPLHF
TGTGCCAGCAGTGAAAGGGACAGCTCCTATAATTCACCCCTCCACTTT
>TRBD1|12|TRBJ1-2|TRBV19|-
CASSRDRSGYTF
TGTGCCAGTAGTAGGGACAGGAGCGGCTACACCTTC
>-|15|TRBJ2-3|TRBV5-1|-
CASSLGGGAADTQYF
TGCGCCAGCAGCCTAGGAGGGGGGGCCGCAGATACGCAGTATTTT
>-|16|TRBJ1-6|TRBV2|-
CASSGIGAGDNSPLHF
TGTGCCAGCAGTGGTATAGGGGCTGGGGATAATTCACCCCTCCACTTT
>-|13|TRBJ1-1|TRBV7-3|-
CASGLGRDTEAFF
TGTGCCAGCGGATTAGGGAGGGACACTGAAGCTTTCTTT
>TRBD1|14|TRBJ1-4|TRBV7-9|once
CASSSQGAGEKLFF
TGTGCCAGCAGCTCGCAGGGGGCGGGAGAAAAACTGTTTTTT
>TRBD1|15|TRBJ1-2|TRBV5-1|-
CASSPGTAVNYGYTF
TGCGCCAGCAGCCCCGGGACAGCCGTCAACTATGGCTACACCTTC
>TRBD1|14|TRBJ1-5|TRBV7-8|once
CASRAAGTGKPQHF
TGTGCCAGCAGAGCGGCGGGGACAGGGAAGCCCCAGCATTTT
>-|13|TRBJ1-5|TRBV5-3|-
CARKPLRRQPQHF
TGTGCCAGAAAACCCCTTCGTCGGCAGCCCCAGCATTTT